This TCR beta chain stems from a study of early T cells in non-severe SARS-CoV-2 infection. MiXCR was run by TCRdb on the 5' RACE reads, yielding one entry per CDR3 protein. This table has approximately 50,000 distinct CDR3 sequences, roughly an eighth appearing once. This CDR3 region has 14 residues. The ends lost 6 bases at V and 8 bases at J; junction bases unmatched: 4. The germline gives CDR1 LNHDA, CDR2 SQIVND (reference sequence). The sequence was collected from an adult who was a healthcare worker with PCR-confirmed SARS-CoV-2 infection or an uninfected control (not recorded which). The specimen was whole blood, collected at baseline. This sequence joins TRBV19 and TRBJ2-1; 13 positions agree with TRBD2. The CDR3 sequence is CASSRTSGSDEQFF. The CDR3, as DNA: TGTGCCAGTAGCCGGACTAGCGGGAGTGATGAGCAGTTCTTC. Based on the CDR3 plus reference TRBV19 and TRBJ2-1, the full variable domain is DGGITQSPKYLFRKEGQNVTLSCEQNLNHDAMYWYRQDPGQGLRLIYYSQIVNDFQKGDIAEGYSVSREKKESFPLTVTSAQKNPTAFYLCASSRTSGSDEQFFGPGTRLTVL.